This entry lists 20 T cell receptor beta chains sequenced from one sample in a study of T cell responses to AZD1222 COVID-19 vaccine. Only in-frame clones appear in the TCRdb table, and some are missing; sequencing was by immunoSEQ multiplex PCR. The sample contains under 55,000 clones, around 80% of which appear only once. Sequencing was performed on peripheral blood, taken on day 0 of AZD1222 vaccination. These receptors came from an adult in good health.

The chain couples TRBV19 to TRBJ2-2; no clear D. The V gene lost 6 bases and the J gene lost 1 base, with 12 bases spanning the gap. Germline lookup yields CDR1 LNHDA and CDR2 SQIVND (reference sequence). The CDR3 has 15 residues. DNA of the CDR3: TGTGCCAGTAGAGGTAACAGCGTGAACACCGGGGAGCTGTTTTTT. It yields the protein CASRGNSVNTGELFF.

V usage is TRBV6-1 and J usage is TRBJ2-7; the match to TRBD1 covers 12 bases. The CDR3 contains 16 residues. V lost 3 bases to trimming and J lost 6 bases; unmatched junction nucleotides: 9. Germline CDR1 MNHNS, CDR2 SASEGT. This CDR3 is CASSELGQGARGEQYF. As DNA, the CDR3 is TGTGCCAGCAGTGAGCTGGGACAGGGGGCCCGCGGCGAGCAGTACTTC.

The genes are TRBV30 and TRBJ2-7; D gene unclear. CDR3 length: 13 amino acids. The germline CDR1 and CDR2 sequences are GTSNPN and SVGIG (reference sequence). V was pared by 2 bases and J by 6 bases, with 14 bases between. In nucleotides, the CDR3 is TGTGCCTGGAGTCCCGGCTTCCTACGCGAGCAGTACTTC. This codes for CAWSPGFLREQYF.

This chain links TRBV7-2 with TRBJ1-2; the D gene is possibly TRBD1 (6 bases). The CDR3 is made up of 15 amino acids. CDR1 and CDR2 (germline): SGHTA, FQGNSA. Trimming left V 3 bases short and J 4 bases short, with 15 bases between. The CDR3 region is CASSLSTQGGYGYTF. CDR3 coding DNA: TGTGCCAGCAGCTTGTCGACACAGGGCGGCTATGGCTACACCTTC.

As concerns this clone: Different DNA sequences within this sample yield the same CDR3. The CDR3 sequence: CASSSGNSPLHF. CDR3 sequence (DNA): TGTGCCAGCAGCAGCGGGAATTCACCCCTCCACTTT. The gene calls are TRBV28 and TRBJ1-6, with D unresolved. The CDR3 has 12 residues. Germline CDR1 and CDR2: MDHEN and SYDVKM. V was shortened by 6 bases and J by 7 bases, with 7 bases between the two germline ends.

This clone was observed once. The chain uses TRBV7-8 and TRBJ2-7, with D maybe TRBD1 (6 bases). Germline V gene data show CDR1 as SGHVS and CDR2 as FQNEAQ. Trimming took off 5 bases at V and 2 bases at J, with 16 bases between the two ends. This CDR3 region has 15 residues. Here the CDR3 DNA reads TGTGCCAGCAGCCTAATAGGGGGAGAGGCCTACGAGCAGTACTTC. It codes for CASSLIGGEAYEQYF.

The gene calls are TRBV6-5 and TRBJ2-3; TRBD1 matches 7 bases. The CDR3 totals 13 residues. Looked up from germline, CDR1 is MNHEY and CDR2 is SVGAGI. Unmatched junction bases numbered 4, after V lost 6 bases and J lost 4 bases. The CDR3 region is CASRRGQSDTQYF. The CDR3 DNA follows: TGTGCCAGCAGACGGGGACAGTCAGATACGCAGTATTTT.

V gene TRBV6-5 combines with J gene TRBJ1-1; D is unresolved. V lost 2 bases to trimming and J lost 8 bases, with 6 bases between them. The germline gives CDR1 MNHEY, CDR2 SVGAGI. The CDR3 has 11 amino acids. The CDR3, as DNA: TGTGCCAGCAGTTACCTAGAAGAAGCTTTCTTT. Translating it yields CASSYLEEAFF.

This clone appeared once. One junction end disagrees with the germline gene, perhaps due to a read error. The chain combines TRBV3-1 (or the pseudogene TRBV3-2) with TRBJ2-5; perhaps D is TRBD1 or TRBD2 (5 bases each). This CDR3 is built from 14 residues. Germline CDR1 and CDR2: LGHDT and YNNKEL (reference sequence). CDR3 DNA: TGTGCCAGCAGCCTTGCCGGGACCAAGGACGAATGTGACTTC. This gives the protein CASSLAGTKDECDF.

This chain connects TRBV21-1 to TRBJ1-6; the D call of TRBD1 is as the table states it, not checked on the DNA. TRBV21-1 is flagged as a pseudogene. This CDR3 is built from 13 residues. In nucleotides, the CDR3 is TGTGCCAGCCACGGGACAGGGCCCTCACCCCTCCACTTT. It yields the protein CASHGTGPSPLHF.

The table lists this clone with a few counts. V is TRBV18 and J is TRBJ1-2, with no clear D. Trimming removed 2 bases at V and 0 bases at J, with 10 bases between. The CDR3 has 15 amino acids. Germline CDR1 is KGHSH and CDR2 is LQKENI. DNA of the CDR3: TGTGCCAGCTCACCAAACACAGCCTCTAACTATGGCTACACCTTC. Residues: CASSPNTASNYGYTF.

The chain carries TRBV12-3 or TRBV12-4 and TRBJ2-1; weak D call: TRBD2 (6 bases). The CDR3 has 13 residues. V was trimmed by 5 bases and J by 15 bases, leaving 20 bases between them. CDR3 sequence: CASSAPGVVWRFF. The CDR3 region has the DNA TGTGCCAGCAGTGCCCCGGGGGTCGTGTGGCGGTTCTTC.

This chain uses TRBV18 with TRBJ2-3; TRBD2 is a possible D gene (6 bases). V dropped 3 bases and J dropped 1 base, with 26 bases sitting between them. The CDR3 has 20 residues. Germline CDR1 KGHSH, CDR2 LQKENI. CDR3 nucleotides: TGTGCCAGCTCACCCCCGAACGGGCGTCGGGCAGGCGGGGGCACAGATACGCAGTATTTT. This gives the protein CASSPPNGRRAGGGTDTQYF. The full variable domain, in which reference TRBV18 and TRBJ2-3 provide the parts outside the CDR3, is NAGVMQNPRHLVRRRGQEARLRCSPMKGHSHVYWYRQLPEEGLKFMVYLQKENIIDESGMPKERFSAEFPKEGPSILRIQQVVRGDSAAYFCASSPPNGRRAGGGTDTQYFGPGTRLTVL.

The chain has TRBV15 and TRBJ2-7, with 8 bases lining up with TRBD2. The CDR3 has 12 amino acids. Germline V CDR1 and CDR2: LNHNV, YYDKDF (reference sequence). V dropped 8 bases and J dropped 4; count of bases not matched to a gene: 4. CDR3 bases: TGTGCCACCCGGGAGGGCCCTTACGAGCAGTACTTC. It specifies CATREGPYEQYF.

Judged by abundance, this clone is medium-sized. The CDR3 DNA follows: TGTGCCAGCAGTTACGACCAGGCGGAAGGCCAGCCCCAGCATTTT. It is translated as CASSYDQAEGQPQHF. The genes are TRBV6-2 or TRBV6-3 and TRBJ1-5, with no clear D. The CDR3 is made up of 15 amino acids. V was clipped by 2 bases and J by 7 bases, with 15 bases between them. CDR1 and CDR2 from the germline V gene are MNHEY and SVGEGT.

This clone was counted between two and nine times. This chain links TRBV19 with TRBJ2-6; D is possibly TRBD2 (5 bases). Deletions cut 3 bases from V and 1 base from J, with 16 bases between. The CDR3 extends over 18 amino acids. Germline CDR1 LNHDA, CDR2 SQIVND (reference sequence). The CDR3 sequence: CASSMGVFGESGANVLTF. Written as DNA, the CDR3 is TGTGCCAGTAGTATGGGTGTATTTGGGGAGTCTGGGGCCAACGTCCTGACTTTC.

V and J are TRBV5-1 and TRBJ1-6, with 7 nucleotides matching TRBD1. The V gene's germline CDR1 is SGHRS and CDR2 YFSETQ. The CDR3 consists of 17 residues. The V gene end was trimmed by 5 bases and the J gene end by 0 bases; junction bases not matched to a gene: 8. CDR3 in DNA: TGCGCCAGCAGTCCGGAACAGGGGAGCTCCTATAATTCACCCCTCCACTTT. Encoded protein: CASSPEQGSSYNSPLHF.

This clone was recorded once. This chain links TRBV5-8 with TRBJ2-7; TRBD1 matches at 12 bases. Germline loops: CDR1 SGHTS, CDR2 YDEGEE. The CDR3 covers 15 residues. Trimming removed 5 bases from V and 3 bases from J; junction bases left unmatched: 6. The CDR3 DNA reads TGTGCCAGCAGTCGAGGGACAGGGGGCTTCTACGAGCAGTACTTC. Translation: CASSRGTGGFYEQYF.

J is TRBJ1-2 and V is TRBV14, with 9 bases matching TRBD1. In germline, CDR1 is SGHDN, CDR2 FVKESK. This CDR3 has 14 amino acids. V lost 6 bases to trimming and J lost 2 bases; unmatched junction nucleotides: 4. CDR3 DNA sequence: TGTGCCAGCAGACGGACAGGGGAAAACTATGGCTACACCTTC. This gives the protein CASRRTGENYGYTF.

The chain recombines TRBV27 with TRBJ2-7; D may be TRBD1 (6 bases). V was pared by 3 bases and J by 4 bases, with 13 bases between. This CDR3 has 14 amino acids. Germline CDR1 is MNHEY and CDR2 is SMNVEV (reference sequence). CDR3 loop: CASSLQGRLYEQYF. CDR3 DNA: TGTGCCAGCAGTTTGCAGGGGCGTTTGTACGAGCAGTACTTC.